What follows are 8 T cell receptor beta chains derived from one specimen sequenced in a study of blood T cell repertoires in COVID-19. The repertoire was sequenced with immunoSEQ multiplex PCR; TCRdb's copy has only in-frame clones and lacks some. The profile shows more than 250,000 clones, about 92% of them singletons. The sequenced material came from PBMCs or T cells enriched from blood (not recorded which). The receptor set was obtained from a woman between 25 and 40 years old who had recovered from COVID-19.

This clone occurred a few times. This chain joins TRBV10-1 and TRBJ2-7; D is unresolved. CDR1 is WNHNN, CDR2 SYGVQD, per germline (reference sequence). This CDR3 is built from 20 residues. V dropped 0 bases and J dropped 3 bases, with 27 bases sitting between them. The CDR3 loop is CASSESSKPDPFLLHYEQYF. CDR3 nucleotides: TGCGCCAGCAGTGAGTCATCTAAACCCGATCCTTTCCTTTTGCACTACGAGCAGTACTTC.

V is TRBV27 and J is TRBJ2-7, with TRBD2 identical over 11 bases. The CDR3 is 14 amino acids. The junction had 2 bases not matched to a gene; V was cut back by 3 bases and J by 4 bases. Germline V gene lookup returns CDR1 MNHEY and CDR2 SMNVEV (reference sequence). CDR3 sequence: CASSFTSGGYEQYF. CDR3 coding DNA: TGTGCCAGCAGTTTTACTAGCGGGGGTTACGAGCAGTACTTC.

The V gene is TRBV2, the J gene TRBJ2-3, with TRBD2 identical over 8 bases. The CDR3 extends over 15 amino acids. Germline lookup yields CDR1 SNHLY and CDR2 FYNNEI. Trimming took 6 bases from V and 2 from J; bases not matched to a gene: 7. CDR3 region: CASRQLAENTDTQYF. As DNA, the CDR3 is TGTGCCAGCAGGCAACTAGCGGAGAACACAGATACGCAGTATTTT.

The chain couples TRBV27 to TRBJ1-5; no clear D gene. The germline V gene has CDR1 MNHEY and CDR2 SMNVEV (reference sequence). This CDR3 is built from 14 residues. Trimming took off 4 bases at V and 2 bases at J, with 9 bases between the two ends. The CDR3, as DNA: TGTGCCAGCAGTTACCGACTGGGCAATCAGCCCCAGCATTTT. Translating it yields CASSYRLGNQPQHF.

This clone was seen just once. This sequence joins TRBV4-2 and TRBJ2-2; D may be TRBD1 (5 bases). V lost 0 bases and J lost 3, with 14 bases in between. CDR1 and CDR2 (germline): LGHNA, YNFKEQ. The CDR3 consists of 17 residues. CDR3 nucleotide sequence: TGTGCCAGCAGCCAAGAGAGACAAGGGGCGTACACCGGGGAGCTGTTTTTT. Encoded protein: CASSQERQGAYTGELFF.

The chain joins TRBV28 to TRBJ1-2, with 10 bases that match TRBD1. CDR3 size: 16 residues. Germline CDR1 and CDR2: MDHEN and SYDVKM. V shed 2 bases and J 6 bases; nucleotides not matched to a gene: 9. The CDR3 loop is CASSLADRGRFDGYTF. DNA of the CDR3: TGTGCCAGCAGTTTAGCCGACAGGGGGCGCTTTGATGGCTACACCTTC.

The chain employs TRBV10-3 and TRBJ1-4; D perhaps matches TRBD1 (6 bases). Germline CDR1 and CDR2: ENHRY and SYGVKD. V was pared by 6 bases and J by 4 bases, with 21 bases between. The CDR3 is 17 residues long. The CDR3 region has the DNA TGTGCCATCAGCCCTGGGCAGGGGAGAACTGATAATGAAAAACTGTTTTTT. It translates to CAISPGQGRTDNEKLFF.

Points on this clone: The same CDR3 is also encoded by other DNA sequences in this sample. V and J are TRBV9 and TRBJ2-7; 7 nucleotides agree with TRBD2. In germline, CDR1 is SGDLS, CDR2 YYNGEE. The CDR3 runs to 15 residues. The trim removed 0 bases at V and 0 bases at J, leaving 3 bases unmatched. The CDR3 DNA reads as TGTGCCAGCAGCGTAGGAGCGGGGAGCTCCTACGAGCAGTACTTC. It yields the protein CASSVGAGSSYEQYF.